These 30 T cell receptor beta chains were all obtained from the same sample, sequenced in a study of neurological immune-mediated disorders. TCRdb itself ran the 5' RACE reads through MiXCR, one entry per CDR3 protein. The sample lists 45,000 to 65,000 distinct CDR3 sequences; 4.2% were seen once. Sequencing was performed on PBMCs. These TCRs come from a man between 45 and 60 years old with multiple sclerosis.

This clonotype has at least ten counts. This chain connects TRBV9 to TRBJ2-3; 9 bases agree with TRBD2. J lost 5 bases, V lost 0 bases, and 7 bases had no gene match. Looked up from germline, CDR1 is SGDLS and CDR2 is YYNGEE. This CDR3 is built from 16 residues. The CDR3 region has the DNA TGTGCCAGCAGCGTAGTAGTAGCGGGAGCGGGAGATACGCAGTATTTT. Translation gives CASSVVVAGAGDTQYF.

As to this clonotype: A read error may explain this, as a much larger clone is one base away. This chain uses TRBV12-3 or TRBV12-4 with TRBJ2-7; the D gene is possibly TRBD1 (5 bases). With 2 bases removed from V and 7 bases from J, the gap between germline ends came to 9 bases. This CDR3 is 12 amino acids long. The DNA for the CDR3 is TGTGCCAGCAGTTTAACCAGGGAAGAGCAGTACTTC. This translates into CASSLTREEQYF.

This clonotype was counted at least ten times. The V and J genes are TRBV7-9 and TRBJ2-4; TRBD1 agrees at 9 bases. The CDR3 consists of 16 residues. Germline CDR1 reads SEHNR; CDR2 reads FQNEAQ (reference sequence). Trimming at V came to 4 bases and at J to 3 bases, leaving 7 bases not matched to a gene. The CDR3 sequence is CASSSHRGPDKNIQYF. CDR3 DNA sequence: TGTGCCAGCAGCTCCCACAGGGGGCCGGACAAAAACATTCAGTACTTC.

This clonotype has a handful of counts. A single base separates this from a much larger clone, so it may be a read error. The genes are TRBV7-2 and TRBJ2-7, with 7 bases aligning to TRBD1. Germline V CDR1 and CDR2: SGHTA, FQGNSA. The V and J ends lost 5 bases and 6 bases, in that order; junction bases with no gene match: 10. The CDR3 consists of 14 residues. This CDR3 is CASSTPGKGAEQYF. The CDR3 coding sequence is TGTGCCAGCAGCACCCCGGGAAAGGGGGCCGAGCAGTACTTC.

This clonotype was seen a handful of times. The CDR3 loop is CSASLRVGSFEAFF. CDR3 coding DNA: TGCAGTGCTTCCCTGAGGGTTGGGAGTTTTGAAGCTTTCTTT. The chain links TRBV20-1 to TRBJ1-1; D gene ambiguous. The germline V gene has CDR1 DFQATT and CDR2 SNEGSKA (reference sequence). V dropped 5 bases and J dropped 7 bases, with 20 bases sitting between them. The CDR3 has 14 residues.

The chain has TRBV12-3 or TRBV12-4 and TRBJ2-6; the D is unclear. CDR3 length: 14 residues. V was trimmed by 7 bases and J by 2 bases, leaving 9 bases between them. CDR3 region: CASNQRTGANVLTF. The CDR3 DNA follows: TGTGCCAGCAACCAACGCACTGGGGCCAACGTCCTGACTTTC.

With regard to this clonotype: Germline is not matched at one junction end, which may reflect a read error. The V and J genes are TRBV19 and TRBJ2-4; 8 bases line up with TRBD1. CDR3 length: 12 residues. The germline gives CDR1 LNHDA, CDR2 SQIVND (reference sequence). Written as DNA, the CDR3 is TGTGTCAGTAGCAGGGACAGGAACATTCAGTACTTC. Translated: CVSSRDRNIQYF.

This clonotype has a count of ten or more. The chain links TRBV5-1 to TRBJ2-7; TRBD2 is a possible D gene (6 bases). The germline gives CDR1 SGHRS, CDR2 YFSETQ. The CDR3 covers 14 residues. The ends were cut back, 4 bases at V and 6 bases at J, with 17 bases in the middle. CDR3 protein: CASSRTTRAIEQYF. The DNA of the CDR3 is TGCGCCAGCAGCCGCACGACTAGGGCCATCGAGCAGTACTTC.

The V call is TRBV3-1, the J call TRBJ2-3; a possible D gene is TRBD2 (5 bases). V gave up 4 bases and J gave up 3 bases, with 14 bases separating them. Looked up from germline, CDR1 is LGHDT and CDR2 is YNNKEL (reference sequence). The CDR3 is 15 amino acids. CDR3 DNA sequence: TGTGCCAGCAGCCGCCGTTTACTAGTTACAGATACGCAGTATTTT. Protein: CASSRRLLVTDTQYF.

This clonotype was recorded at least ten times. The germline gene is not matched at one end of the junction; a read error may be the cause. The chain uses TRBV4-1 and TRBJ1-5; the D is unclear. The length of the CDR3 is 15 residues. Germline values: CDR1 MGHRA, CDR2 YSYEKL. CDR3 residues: CASSHAQYSNQPQNF. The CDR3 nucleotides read TGCGCCAGCAGCCATGCCCAGTATAGCAATCAGCCCCAGAATTTT.

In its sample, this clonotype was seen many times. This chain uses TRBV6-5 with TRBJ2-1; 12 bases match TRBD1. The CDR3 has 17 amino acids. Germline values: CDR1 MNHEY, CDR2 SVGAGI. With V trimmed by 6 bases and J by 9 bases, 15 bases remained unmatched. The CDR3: CASSLIPPGQGASEQFF. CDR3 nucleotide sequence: TGTGCCAGCAGCCTTATTCCCCCGGGACAGGGGGCCTCTGAGCAGTTCTTC.

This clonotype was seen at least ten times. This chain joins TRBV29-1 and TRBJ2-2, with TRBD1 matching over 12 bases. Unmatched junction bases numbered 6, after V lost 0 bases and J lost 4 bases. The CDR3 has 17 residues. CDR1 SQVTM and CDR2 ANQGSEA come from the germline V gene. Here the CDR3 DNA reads TGCAGCGTTGAAGATCAGGGACAGGGGGCGTCCACCGGGGAGCTGTTTTTT. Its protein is CSVEDQGQGASTGELFF.

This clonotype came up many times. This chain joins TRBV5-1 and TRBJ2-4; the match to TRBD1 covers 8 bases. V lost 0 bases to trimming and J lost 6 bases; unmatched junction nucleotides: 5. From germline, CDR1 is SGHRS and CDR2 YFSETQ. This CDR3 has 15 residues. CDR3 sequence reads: CASSLGQGSVNIQYF. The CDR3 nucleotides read TGCGCCAGCAGCTTGGGACAGGGGTCGGTAAACATTCAGTACTTC.

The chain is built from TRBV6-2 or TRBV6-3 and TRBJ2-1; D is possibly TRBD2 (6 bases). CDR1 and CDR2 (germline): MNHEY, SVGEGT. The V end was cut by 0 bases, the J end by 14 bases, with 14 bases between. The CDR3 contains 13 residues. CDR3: CASSYSPGWGEFF. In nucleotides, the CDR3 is TGTGCCAGCAGTTACTCACCAGGGTGGGGGGAGTTCTTC.

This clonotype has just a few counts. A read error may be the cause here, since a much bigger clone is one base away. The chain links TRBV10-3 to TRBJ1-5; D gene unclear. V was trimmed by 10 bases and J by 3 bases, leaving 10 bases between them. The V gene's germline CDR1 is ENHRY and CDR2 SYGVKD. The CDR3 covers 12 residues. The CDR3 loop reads CATGKINQPQHF. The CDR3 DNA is TGTGCCACCGGAAAGATCAATCAGCCCCAGCATTTT.

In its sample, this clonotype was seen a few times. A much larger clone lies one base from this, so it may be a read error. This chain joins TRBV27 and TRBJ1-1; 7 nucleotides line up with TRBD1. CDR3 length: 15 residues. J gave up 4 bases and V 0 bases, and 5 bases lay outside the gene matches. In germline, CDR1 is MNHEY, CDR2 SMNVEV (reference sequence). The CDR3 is CASSLSWKGATEAFF. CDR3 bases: TGTGCCAGCAGTTTATCTTGGAAGGGGGCCACTGAAGCTTTCTTT.

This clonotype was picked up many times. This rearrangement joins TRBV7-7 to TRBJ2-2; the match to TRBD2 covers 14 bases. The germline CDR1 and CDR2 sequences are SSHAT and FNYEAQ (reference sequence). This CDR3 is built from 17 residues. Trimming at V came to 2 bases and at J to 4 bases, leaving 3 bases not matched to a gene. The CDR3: CASSLSTSGRATGELFF. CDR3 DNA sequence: TGTGCCAGCAGCTTATCGACTAGCGGGAGGGCCACCGGGGAGCTGTTTTTT.

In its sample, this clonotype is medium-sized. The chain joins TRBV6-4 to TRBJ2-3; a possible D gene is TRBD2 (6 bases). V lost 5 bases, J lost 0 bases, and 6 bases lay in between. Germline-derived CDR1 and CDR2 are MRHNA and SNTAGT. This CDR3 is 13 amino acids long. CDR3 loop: CASSSGSTDTQYF. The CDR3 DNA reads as TGTGCCAGCAGTAGCGGGAGCACAGATACGCAGTATTTT.

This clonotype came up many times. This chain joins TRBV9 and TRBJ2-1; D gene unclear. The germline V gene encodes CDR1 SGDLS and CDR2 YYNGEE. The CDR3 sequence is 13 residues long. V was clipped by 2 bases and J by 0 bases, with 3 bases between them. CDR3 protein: CASSVDSYNEQFF. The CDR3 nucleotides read TGTGCCAGCAGCGTGGACTCCTACAATGAGCAGTTCTTC.

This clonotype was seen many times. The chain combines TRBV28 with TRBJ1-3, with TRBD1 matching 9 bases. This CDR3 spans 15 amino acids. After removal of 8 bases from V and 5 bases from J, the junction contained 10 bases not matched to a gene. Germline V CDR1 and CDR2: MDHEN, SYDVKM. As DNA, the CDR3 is TGTGCCAGCTTCTCCCGGGACAGGGAGCGAAACACCATATATTTT. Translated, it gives CASFSRDRERNTIYF.

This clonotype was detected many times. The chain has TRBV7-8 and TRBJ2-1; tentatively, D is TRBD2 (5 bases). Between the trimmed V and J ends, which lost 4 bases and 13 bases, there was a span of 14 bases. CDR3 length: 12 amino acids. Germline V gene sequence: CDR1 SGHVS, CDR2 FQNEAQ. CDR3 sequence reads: CASSSRTGRQFF. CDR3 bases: TGTGCCAGCAGCTCGCGGACTGGTCGACAGTTCTTC.

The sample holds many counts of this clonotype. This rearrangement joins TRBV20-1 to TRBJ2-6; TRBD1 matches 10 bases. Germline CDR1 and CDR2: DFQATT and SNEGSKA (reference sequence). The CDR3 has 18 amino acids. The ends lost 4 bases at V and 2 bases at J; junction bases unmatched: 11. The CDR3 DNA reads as TGCAGTGCTACAACCCCGGGACAGGGGACCGCTGGGGCCAACGTCCTGACTTTC. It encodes CSATTPGQGTAGANVLTF.

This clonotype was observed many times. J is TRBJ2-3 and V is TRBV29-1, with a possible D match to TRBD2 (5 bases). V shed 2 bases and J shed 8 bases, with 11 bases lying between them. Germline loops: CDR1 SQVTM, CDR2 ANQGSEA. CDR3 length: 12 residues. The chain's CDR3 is CSVERLEGTQYF. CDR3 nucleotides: TGCAGCGTTGAAAGGCTAGAGGGTACGCAGTATTTT.

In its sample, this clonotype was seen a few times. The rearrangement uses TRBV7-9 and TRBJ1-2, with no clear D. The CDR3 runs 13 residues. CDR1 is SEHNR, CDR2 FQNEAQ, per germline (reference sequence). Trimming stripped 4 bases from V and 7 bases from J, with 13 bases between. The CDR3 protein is CASSSKGRLGYTF. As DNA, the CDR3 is TGTGCCAGCAGCTCCAAGGGAAGACTTGGCTACACCTTC.

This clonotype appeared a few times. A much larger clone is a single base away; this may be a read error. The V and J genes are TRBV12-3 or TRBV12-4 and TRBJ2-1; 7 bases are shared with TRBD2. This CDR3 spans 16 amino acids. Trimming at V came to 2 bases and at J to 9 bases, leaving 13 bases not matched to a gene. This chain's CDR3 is CASSLPWTRGFFEQFF. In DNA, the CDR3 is TGTGCCAGCAGTTTACCCTGGACTAGAGGGTTTTTTGAGCAGTTCTTC.

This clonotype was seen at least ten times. In DNA, the CDR3 is TGCGCCAGCAATAGACTAGCGGGAGACTACAATGAGCAGTTCTTC. This gives the protein CASNRLAGDYNEQFF. The genes are TRBV10-1 and TRBJ2-1, with 12 bases matching TRBD2. Per the germline V gene, CDR1 is WNHNN and CDR2 is SYGVQD (reference sequence). The CDR3 length is 15 residues. V was pared by 7 bases and J by 3 bases, with 4 bases of the junction left unmatched.

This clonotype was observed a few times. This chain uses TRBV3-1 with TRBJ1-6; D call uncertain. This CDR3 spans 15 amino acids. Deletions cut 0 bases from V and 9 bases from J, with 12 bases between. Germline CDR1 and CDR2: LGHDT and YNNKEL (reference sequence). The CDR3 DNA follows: TGTGCCAGCAGCCAAGATACCAACAGTGGTTCACCCCTCCACTTT. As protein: CASSQDTNSGSPLHF.

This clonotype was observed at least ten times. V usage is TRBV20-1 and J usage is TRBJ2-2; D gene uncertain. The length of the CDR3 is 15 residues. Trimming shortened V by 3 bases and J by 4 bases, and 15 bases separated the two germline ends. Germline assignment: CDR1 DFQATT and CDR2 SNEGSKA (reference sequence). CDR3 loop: CSASTSAISTGELFF. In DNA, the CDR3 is TGCAGTGCTAGTACCTCTGCTATTAGCACCGGGGAGCTGTTTTTT.

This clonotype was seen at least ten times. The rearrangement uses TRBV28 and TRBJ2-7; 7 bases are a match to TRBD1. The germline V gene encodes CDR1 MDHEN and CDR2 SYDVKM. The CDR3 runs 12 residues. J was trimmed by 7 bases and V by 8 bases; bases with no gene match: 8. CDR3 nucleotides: TGTGCCAGCGGAGACAGGGCCCGGGAGCAGTACTTC. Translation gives CASGDRAREQYF.

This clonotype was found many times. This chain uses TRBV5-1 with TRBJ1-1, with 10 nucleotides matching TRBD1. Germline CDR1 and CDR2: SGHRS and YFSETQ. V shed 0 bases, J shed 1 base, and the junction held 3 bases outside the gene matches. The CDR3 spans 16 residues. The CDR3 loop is CASSLVRQGANTEAFF. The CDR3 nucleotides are TGCGCCAGCAGCTTGGTGCGACAGGGGGCGAACACTGAAGCTTTCTTT.